This section outlines one TCR beta chain sequence together with its context. Antigen: not known. The data were taken from a study of cytomegalovirus exposure and HLA in healthy donors. Vbeta (60) and Jbeta (13) primers were used in the PCR. Clones were read by immunoSEQ multiplex PCR, and TCRdb kept only the in-frame ones, dropping some. The data hold 75,000 to 80,000 clones, with around 82% observed a single time. General study results and limits: Apart from CMV serostatus, no immune exposure information was available. Evidence from a later analysis indicated that most CMV-associated TCR beta chains looked HLA-restricted.

The CDR3 is 16 amino acids. This chain connects TRBV12-2 to TRBJ2-7; the table's D call, TRBD2, has no DNA check behind it. TRBV12-2 is given as a pseudogene. The sequenced material came from PBMCs. The clonotype originates from a male donor in good health and CMV-seronegative. For the CDR3, the DNA is TGTGCAAGTCGTCCTCAAGCCCATGGGAGTTGTTACGAGCAGTACTTC. It codes for CASRPQAHGSCYEQYF.